This TCR beta chain was sequenced during a study of blood T cell repertoires in COVID-19. TCRdb's table, derived via immunoSEQ multiplex PCR, lists solely in-frame clones and lacks some. The table lists 65,000 to 95,000 clones, 70% to 80% of them singletons. CDR1 MNHEY and CDR2 SVGAGI come from the germline V gene. The CDR3 spans 14 residues. V lost 2 bases and J 0 bases, leaving 8 bases between the germline ends. This clonotype was sampled from a man aged 45-60 years with active or convalescent COVID-19. The chain uses TRBV6-5 and TRBJ2-7; tentatively, D is TRBD2 (5 bases). Specimen: peripheral blood. CDR3 coding DNA: TGTGCCAGCAGTTACCTCCGGGACTCCTACGAGCAGTACTTC. Translation: CASSYLRDSYEQYF.